The rows below give T cell receptor beta chains drawn from one sample of a study of blood T cells in healthy people across ages. MiXCR, applied by TCRdb to the 5' RACE reads, yields one record per CDR3 protein. Of more than 800,000 distinct CDR3 sequences in the sample, 29% were seen once. Sequenced sample: blood. Every receptor here comes from a woman aged 80 or older in good health. The CDR3 runs from the conserved cysteine through the conserved F or W. The D gene is left open where the match is weak. Expanded clones get a size class; other rows say once, few or many, or leave the size out.

TRBV11-2	TRBJ2-7	NA	NA	TGTGCCAGCAGCTTATTCGCGGGGCAGATAGACTACGAGCAGTACTTC	CASSLFAGQIDYEQYF
TRBV20-1	TRBJ2-3	NA	NA	TGCAGTGCTAGAGTTGCGGACATCGGTACGCAGTATTTT	CSARVADIGTQYF
TRBV29-1	TRBJ1-2	TRBD1	few	TGCAGCTACGACAGGGGGTTGGGCTACACCTTC	CSYDRGLGYTF
TRBV7-2	TRBJ2-5	NA	many	TGTGCCAGCAGCTTAGCAGGTCGCTCTACCCAGTACTTC	CASSLAGRSTQYF
TRBV6-2/TRBV6-3	TRBJ2-5	TRBD1	many	TGTGCCAGTACAATTGGACAGGGGGAAGAGACCCAGTACTTC	CASTIGQGEETQYF
TRBV7-2	TRBJ2-5	NA	many	TGTGCCAGCAGCTTAGCCTTCCGGGGAGAGACCCAGTACTTC	CASSLAFRGETQYF
TRBV3-1	TRBJ2-7	NA	NA	TGTGCCAGCAGCCAAGAGGGACCTCGCGGCGCCGAGCAGTACTTC	CASSQEGPRGAEQYF
TRBV5-1	TRBJ2-7	NA	many	TGCGCCAGCAGCCCGGGGTCGGTCTACGAGCAGTACTTC	CASSPGSVYEQYF
TRBV4-2	TRBJ1-2	NA	many	TGTGCCAGCAGCCACCCGGGGGCGGGGGCGCGGGGCTACACCTTC	CASSHPGAGARGYTF
TRBV24-1	TRBJ2-1	NA	many	TGTGCCACCATGGGGGCGGGGGCCTACAATGAGCAGTTCTTC	CATMGAGAYNEQFF
TRBV18	TRBJ2-6	TRBD1	many	TGTGCCAGCTCACCAGGGACAGGGGTCTCTGGGGCCAACGTCCTGACTTTC	CASSPGTGVSGANVLTF
TRBV5-1	TRBJ1-1	NA	NA	TGCGCCAGCAGCTTGGAAAGGGAGGACGCTGAAGCTTTCTTT	CASSLEREDAEAFF
TRBV4-2	TRBJ2-3	TRBD2	many	TGTGCCAGCAGCCAAGATTGGGCGGGGGGGACAGATACGCAGTATTTT	CASSQDWAGGTDTQYF
TRBV6-2/TRBV6-3	TRBJ2-3	NA	many	TGTGCCAGCAGTTACAAGCTAGATTCTCAACCGCAGTATTTT	CASSYKLDSQPQYF
TRBV4-1	TRBJ2-3	NA	many	TGCGCCAGCAGCCAAGTACCAACAGGGGCCGCGGGGGATACGCAGTATTTT	CASSQVPTGAAGDTQYF
TRBV6-2/TRBV6-3	TRBJ2-7	TRBD2	NA	TGTGCCAGTAGTCCGAGACTAGCGGGGTATTTAAATGAGCAGTACTTC	CASSPRLAGYLNEQYF
TRBV6-5	TRBJ1-1	NA	NA	TGTGCCAGCAGTTACTCGGCAGGGCGTATGAACACTGAAGCTTTCTTT	CASSYSAGRMNTEAFF
TRBV7-6	TRBJ1-1	NA	NA	TGTGCCAGCAGCTTAGGGGGGACCCCGAACACTGAAGCTTTCTTT	CASSLGGTPNTEAFF
TRBV5-1	TRBJ1-2	NA	many	TGCGCCAGCAGCTTGCAGTACCTTTCAGAGAAGAACTATGGCTACACCTTC	CASSLQYLSEKNYGYTF
TRBV11-2	TRBJ1-2	NA	few	TGTGCCAGCAGCGCCCGCGGGTGGGACTATGGCTACACCTTC	CASSARGWDYGYTF
TRBV12-3/TRBV12-4	TRBJ2-7	TRBD1	few	TGTGCCAGCAGTCTCCGGGACAGGCCCTACGAGCAGTACTTC	CASSLRDRPYEQYF
TRBV18	TRBJ1-1	NA	few	TGTGCCAGCTCACCGGCTCAGGGGCATACTGAAGCTTTCTTT	CASSPAQGHTEAFF